This TCR beta chain was documented in a study of T cell responses to AZD1222 COVID-19 vaccine. As to this clone: Its antigen is currently unknown.

Assay: immunoSEQ multiplex PCR; the TCRdb copy retains only in-frame clones and omits some. The data hold approximately 200,000 clones, with 91% observed a single time. J lost 8 bases, V lost 6 bases, and 4 bases had no gene match. The CDR3 is made up of 12 amino acids. The germline V gene has CDR1 SNHLY and CDR2 FYNNEI. Study-level findings and limits: Two AZD1222 administrations were followed by greater Spike-specific TCR breadth and depth. A mostly white British donor set with more females was recruited, and clonal diversity was possibly underestimated.

This TCR was sampled from an adult who received the AZD1222 COVID-19 vaccine. The input for sequencing was peripheral blood, taken 28 days after the second AZD1222 dose. The chain carries TRBV2 and TRBJ1-2; 9 bases match TRBD1. CDR3 DNA sequence: TGTGCCAGCAGGGGGACAGGGAAAGGCTACACCTTC. Its translation is CASRGTGKGYTF.